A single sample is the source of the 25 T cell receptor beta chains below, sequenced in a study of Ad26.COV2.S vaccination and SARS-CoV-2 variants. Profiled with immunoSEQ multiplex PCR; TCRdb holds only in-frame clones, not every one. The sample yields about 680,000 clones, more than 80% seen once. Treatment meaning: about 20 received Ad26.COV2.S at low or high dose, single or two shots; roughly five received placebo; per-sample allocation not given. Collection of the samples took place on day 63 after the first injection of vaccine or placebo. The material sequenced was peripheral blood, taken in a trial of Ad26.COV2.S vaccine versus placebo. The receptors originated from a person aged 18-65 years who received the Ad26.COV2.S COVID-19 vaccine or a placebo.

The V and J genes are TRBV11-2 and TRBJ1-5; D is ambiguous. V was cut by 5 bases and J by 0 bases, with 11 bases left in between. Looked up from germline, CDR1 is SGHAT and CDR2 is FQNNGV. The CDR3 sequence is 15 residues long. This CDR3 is CASSLGVYSNQPQHF. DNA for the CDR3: TGTGCCAGCAGCCTGGGTGTGTATAGCAATCAGCCCCAGCATTTT.

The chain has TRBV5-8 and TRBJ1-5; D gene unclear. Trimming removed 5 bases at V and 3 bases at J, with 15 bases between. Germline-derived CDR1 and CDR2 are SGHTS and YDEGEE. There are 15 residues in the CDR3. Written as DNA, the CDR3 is TGTGCCAGCAGGACCCAAGGCGGGATCAATCAGCCCCAGCATTTT. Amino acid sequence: CASRTQGGINQPQHF.

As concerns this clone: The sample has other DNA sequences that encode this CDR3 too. The CDR3 loop is CAWSVNSGNTIYF. The DNA for the CDR3 is TGTGCCTGGAGTGTTAACAGCGGAAACACCATATATTTT. This chain connects TRBV30 to TRBJ1-3; D gene unclear. Trimming removed 0 bases at V and 4 bases at J, with 7 bases between. The CDR3 spans 13 residues. Germline V CDR1 and CDR2: GTSNPN, SVGIG (reference sequence).

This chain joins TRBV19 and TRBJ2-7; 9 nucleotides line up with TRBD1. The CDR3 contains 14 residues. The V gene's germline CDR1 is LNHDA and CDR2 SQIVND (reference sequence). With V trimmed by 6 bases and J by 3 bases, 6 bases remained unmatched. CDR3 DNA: TGTGCCAGTAGCCGGGACAGGGATCACTACGAGCAGTACTTC. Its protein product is CASSRDRDHYEQYF.

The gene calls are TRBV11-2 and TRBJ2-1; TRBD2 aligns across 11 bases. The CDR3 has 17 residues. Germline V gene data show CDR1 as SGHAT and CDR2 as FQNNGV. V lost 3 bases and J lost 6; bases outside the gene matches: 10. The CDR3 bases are TGTGCCAGCAGCTTCAATCTAGCGGGAGGCTCGCCCAATGAGCAGTTCTTC. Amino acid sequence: CASSFNLAGGSPNEQFF.

The CDR3 loop is CASSRGDWLQYEQFF. CDR3 sequence (DNA): TGTGCCAGCAGCCGAGGAGACTGGTTACAATATGAGCAGTTCTTC. V usage is TRBV14 and J usage is TRBJ2-1; D gene uncertain. Germline values: CDR1 SGHDN, CDR2 FVKESK. The CDR3 runs 15 residues. The V gene lost 4 bases and the J gene lost 8 bases, with 18 bases spanning the gap.

The CDR3 sequence: CATSRQGNNSPLHF. Here the CDR3 DNA reads TGTGCCACCAGCAGGCAGGGGAATAATTCACCCCTCCACTTT. This sequence joins TRBV15 and TRBJ1-6, with D possibly TRBD1 on 6 matching bases. The germline V gene has CDR1 LNHNV and CDR2 YYDKDF (reference sequence). Trimming left V 3 bases short and J 5 bases short, with 8 bases between. This CDR3 has 14 residues.

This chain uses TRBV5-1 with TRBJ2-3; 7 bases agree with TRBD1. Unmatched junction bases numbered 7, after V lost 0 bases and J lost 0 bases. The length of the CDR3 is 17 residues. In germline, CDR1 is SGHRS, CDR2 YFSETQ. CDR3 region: CASSLEGGESSTDTQYF. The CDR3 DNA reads TGCGCCAGCAGCTTGGAAGGGGGCGAATCAAGCACAGATACGCAGTATTTT.

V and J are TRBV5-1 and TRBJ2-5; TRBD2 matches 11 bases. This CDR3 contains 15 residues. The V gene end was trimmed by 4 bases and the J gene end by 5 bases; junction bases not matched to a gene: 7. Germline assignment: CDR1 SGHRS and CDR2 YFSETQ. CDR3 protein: CASSRGLAVVETQYF. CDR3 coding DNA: TGCGCCAGCAGCAGGGGACTAGCGGTAGTGGAGACCCAGTACTTC. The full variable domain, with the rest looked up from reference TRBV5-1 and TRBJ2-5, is KAGVTQTPRYLIKTRGQQVTLSCSPISGHRSVSWYQQTPGQGLQFLFEYFSETQRNKGNFPGRFSGRQFSNSRSEMNVSTLELGDSALYLCASSRGLAVVETQYFGPGTRLLVL.

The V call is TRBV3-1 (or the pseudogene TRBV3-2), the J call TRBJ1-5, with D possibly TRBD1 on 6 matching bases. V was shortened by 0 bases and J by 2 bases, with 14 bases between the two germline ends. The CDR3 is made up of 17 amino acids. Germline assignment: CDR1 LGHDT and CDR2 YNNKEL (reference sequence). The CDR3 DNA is TGTGCCAGCAGCCAAGAAGGGACACATGGGCGCAATCAGCCCCAGCATTTT. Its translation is CASSQEGTHGRNQPQHF.

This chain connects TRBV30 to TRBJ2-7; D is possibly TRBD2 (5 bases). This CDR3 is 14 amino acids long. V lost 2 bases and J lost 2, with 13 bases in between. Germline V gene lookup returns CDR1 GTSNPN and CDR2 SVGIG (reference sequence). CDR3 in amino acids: CAWSLPSRAYEQYF. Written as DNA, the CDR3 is TGTGCCTGGAGTCTCCCCTCGCGGGCCTACGAGCAGTACTTC.

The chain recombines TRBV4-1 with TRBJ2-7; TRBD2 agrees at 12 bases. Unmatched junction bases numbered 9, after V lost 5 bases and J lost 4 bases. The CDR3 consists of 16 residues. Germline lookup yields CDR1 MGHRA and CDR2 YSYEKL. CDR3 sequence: CASSVRGLAGGYEQYF. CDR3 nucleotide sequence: TGCGCCAGCAGCGTTCGGGGACTAGCGGGTGGATACGAGCAGTACTTC.

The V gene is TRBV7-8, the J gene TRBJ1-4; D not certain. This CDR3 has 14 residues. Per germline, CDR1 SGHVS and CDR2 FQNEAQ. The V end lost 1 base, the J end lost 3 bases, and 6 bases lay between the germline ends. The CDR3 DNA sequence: TGTGCCAGCAGCTTAGTCTCGGCTAATGAAAAACTGTTTTTT. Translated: CASSLVSANEKLFF.

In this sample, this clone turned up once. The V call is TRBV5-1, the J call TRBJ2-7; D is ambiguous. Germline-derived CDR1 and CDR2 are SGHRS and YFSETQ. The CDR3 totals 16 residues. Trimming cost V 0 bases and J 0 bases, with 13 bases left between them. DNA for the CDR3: TGCGCCAGCAGCTTGGTAACGTCAGGACCCTCCTACGAGCAGTACTTC. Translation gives CASSLVTSGPSYEQYF.

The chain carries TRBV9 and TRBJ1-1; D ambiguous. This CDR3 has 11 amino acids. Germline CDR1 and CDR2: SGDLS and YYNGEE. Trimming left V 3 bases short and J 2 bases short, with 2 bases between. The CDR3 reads CASSGNTEAFF. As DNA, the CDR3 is TGTGCCAGCAGCGGAAACACTGAAGCTTTCTTT.

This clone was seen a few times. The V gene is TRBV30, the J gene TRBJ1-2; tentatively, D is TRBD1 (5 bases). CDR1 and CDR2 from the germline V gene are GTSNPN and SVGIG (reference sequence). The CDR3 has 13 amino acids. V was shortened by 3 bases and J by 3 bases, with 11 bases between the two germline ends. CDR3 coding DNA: TGTGCCTGGAGGCTAGACAGATACTATGGCTACACCTTC. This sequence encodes CAWRLDRYYGYTF.

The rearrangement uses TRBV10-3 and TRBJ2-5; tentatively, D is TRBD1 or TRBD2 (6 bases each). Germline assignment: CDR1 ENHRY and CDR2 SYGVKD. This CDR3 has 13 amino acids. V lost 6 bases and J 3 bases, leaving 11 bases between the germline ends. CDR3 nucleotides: TGTGCCATCAGGCGGGACAACGAAGAGACCCAGTACTTC. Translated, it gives CAIRRDNEETQYF.

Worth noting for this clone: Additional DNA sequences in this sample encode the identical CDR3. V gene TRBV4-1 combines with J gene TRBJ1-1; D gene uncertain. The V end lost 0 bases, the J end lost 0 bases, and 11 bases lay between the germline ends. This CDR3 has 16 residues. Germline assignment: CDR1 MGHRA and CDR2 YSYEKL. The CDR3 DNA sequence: TGCGCCAGCAGCCAAGAGTCCCGCGTCATGAACACTGAAGCTTTCTTT. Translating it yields CASSQESRVMNTEAFF.

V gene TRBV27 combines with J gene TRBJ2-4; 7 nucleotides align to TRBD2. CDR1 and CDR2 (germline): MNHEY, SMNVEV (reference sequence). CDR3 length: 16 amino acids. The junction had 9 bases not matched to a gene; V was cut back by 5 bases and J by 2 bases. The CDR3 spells CASSPAPGTTKNIQYF. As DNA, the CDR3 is TGTGCCAGCAGTCCTGCCCCCGGGACTACCAAAAACATTCAGTACTTC.

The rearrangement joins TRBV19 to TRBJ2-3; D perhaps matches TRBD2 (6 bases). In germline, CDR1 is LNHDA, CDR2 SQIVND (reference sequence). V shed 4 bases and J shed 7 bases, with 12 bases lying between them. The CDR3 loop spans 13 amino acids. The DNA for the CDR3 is TGTGCCAGTAGTAGCGGGACGGGTTATACGCAGTATTTT. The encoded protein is CASSSGTGYTQYF.

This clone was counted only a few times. The CDR3 spells CASSEYGAEAFF. CDR3 nucleotides: TGTGCCAGCAGTGAATACGGCGCTGAAGCTTTCTTT. The chain recombines TRBV25-1 with TRBJ1-1; no clear D. The CDR3 spans 12 residues. Trimming stripped 0 bases from V and 6 bases from J, with 5 bases between. CDR1 MGHDK and CDR2 SYGVNS come from the germline V gene.

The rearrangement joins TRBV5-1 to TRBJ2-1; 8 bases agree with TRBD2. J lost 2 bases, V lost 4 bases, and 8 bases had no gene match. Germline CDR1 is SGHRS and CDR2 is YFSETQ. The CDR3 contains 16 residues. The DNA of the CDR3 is TGCGCCAGCAGCCCCTCGGGGGGGGGAGCCTACAATGAGCAGTTCTTC. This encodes CASSPSGGGAYNEQFF.

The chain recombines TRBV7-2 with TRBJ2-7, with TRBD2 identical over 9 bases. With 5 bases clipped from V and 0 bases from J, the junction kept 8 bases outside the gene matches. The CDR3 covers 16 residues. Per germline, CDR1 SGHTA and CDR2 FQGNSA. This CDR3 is CASSDSGGYSSYEQYF. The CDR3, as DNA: TGTGCCAGCAGCGATAGCGGGGGCTATAGCTCCTACGAGCAGTACTTC.

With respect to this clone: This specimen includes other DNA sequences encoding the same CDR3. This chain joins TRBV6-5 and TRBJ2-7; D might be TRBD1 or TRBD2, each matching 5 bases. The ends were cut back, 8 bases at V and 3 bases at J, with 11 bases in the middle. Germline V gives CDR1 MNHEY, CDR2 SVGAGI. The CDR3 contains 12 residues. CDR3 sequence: CASRDRGYEQYF. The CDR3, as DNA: TGTGCCAGCCGGGACCGGGGCTACGAGCAGTACTTC.

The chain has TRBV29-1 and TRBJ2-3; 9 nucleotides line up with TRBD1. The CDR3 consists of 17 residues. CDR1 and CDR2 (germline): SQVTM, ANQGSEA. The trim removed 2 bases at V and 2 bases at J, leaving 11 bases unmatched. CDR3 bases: TGCAGCGTTGAACCCCGACGGACAGGGGCCTTCACAGATACGCAGTATTTT. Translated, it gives CSVEPRRTGAFTDTQYF.